This T cell receptor (beta chain) is drawn from a study of molecular identifiers for immune sequencing clone quantification. General observations from the study: Amid 940,000 or so naive cells, spiked Jurkat TCR RNA from one cell was reportedly still detectable. Whereas naive cells kept under 1% of molecules in clones above 20 RNA copies, such clones held over 97% in effectors.

This clonotype has ten or more counts. The antigen remains undetermined. The ends were cut back, 4 bases at V and 5 bases at J, with 19 bases in the middle. The CDR3 runs to 15 residues. Germline lookup yields CDR1 SGDLS and CDR2 YYNGEE. TCRdb used MiXCR to reprocess the PCR reads, holding one entry per CDR3 protein. In the table there are about 36,000 distinct CDR3 sequences, around 18% of which are singletons. Naive CD8 T cells underwent sorting with the CD8+CD4-CCR7+CD45RA+ definition. Sequenced material: naive CD8+ T cells from blood, with Jurkat cell RNA spiked in. Stated subset: FACS-sorted CD8+CD4-CCR7+CD45RA+ naive T cells. This clonotype was sampled from a human donor in good health. Some libraries in this study had Jurkat cell RNA spiked in. The V gene is TRBV9, the J gene TRBJ2-7, with D maybe TRBD1 (6 bases). The CDR3 DNA sequence: TGTGCCAGCAGCTCCGGGTCACAGGGATATCACGAGCAGTACTTC. It yields the protein CASSSGSQGYHEQYF.